These T cell receptor beta chains were read from a single sample in a study of cytomegalovirus exposure and HLA in healthy donors. The protocol was immunoSEQ multiplex PCR, while the TCRdb copy is restricted to in-frame clones and leaves out a portion. The sample comprises about 78,000 clones, 55% to 85% of which are singletons, and more than 9.5% rests with the top ten. The sample was PBMCs. All receptors come from a middle-aged woman in good health and CMV-seropositive. Both conserved end residues are part of each CDR3. D genes are given only for firm matches. The size entry is marked missing in some rows and otherwise reads once, few, many or a size class.

clone size,D gene,J gene,V gene,CDR3 DNA,CDR3 protein
NA,NA,TRBJ1-1,TRBV13,TGTGCCAGCAGCTTACCAGGGAACACTGAAGCTTTCTTT,CASSLPGNTEAFF
NA,NA,TRBJ1-5,TRBV6-1,TGTGCCAGCAGTGAAGCTGTCGGGGTCGCTCAGCCCCAGCATTTT,CASSEAVGVAQPQHF
NA,NA,TRBJ2-1,TRBV4-3,TGCGCCAGCAGCCAAGGCGTCCTAGCGAATGAGCAGTTCTTC,CASSQGVLANEQFF
NA,TRBD2,TRBJ2-1,TRBV6-5,TGTGCCAGCAGTTACGTATTCACTAGCGGGGGCAATGAGCAGTTCTTC,CASSYVFTSGGNEQFF
NA,NA,TRBJ1-1,TRBV29-1,TGCAGCGGTTGGGAGGGGGTGACTGAAGCTTTCTTT,CSGWEGVTEAFF
NA,NA,TRBJ1-1,TRBV18,TGTGCCAGCTCACCAATTGGCGGGGGGGGCATGAACACTGAAGCTTTCTTT,CASSPIGGGGMNTEAFF
NA,TRBD2,TRBJ2-1,TRBV29-1,TGCAGCGTCCCGGGAGGGATTTCCTACAATGAGCAGTTCTTC,CSVPGGISYNEQFF
NA,NA,TRBJ1-1,TRBV10-2,TGCGCCAGCAGACCCTCGGGGTTGAACACTGAAGCTTTCTTT,CASRPSGLNTEAFF
NA,NA,TRBJ1-5,TRBV15,TGTGCCACCAGCAGGGGGAGTGATCAGCCCCAGCATTTT,CATSRGSDQPQHF
NA,NA,TRBJ2-7,TRBV9,TGTGCCAGCAGCTCAGACAGCTCCTACGAGCAGTACTTC,CASSSDSSYEQYF
NA,NA,TRBJ1-6,TRBV5-1,TGCGCCAGCAGCTTGAACCCGGAGAATTCACCCCTCCACTTT,CASSLNPENSPLHF
NA,TRBD1,TRBJ1-5,TRBV2,TGTGCCAGCAGTGAGCAGTGGACAGGGGGGGGACAGCCCCAGCATTTT,CASSEQWTGGGQPQHF
NA,NA,TRBJ2-7,TRBV28,TGTGCCAGCAGTTCGCCGGGACTGTTTAACCGGGAGCAGTACTTC,CASSSPGLFNREQYF
once,TRBD2,TRBJ2-3,TRBV27,TGTGCCAGCAGTCCCGTACTAGCGGGGCGGGATACGCAGTATTTT,CASSPVLAGRDTQYF
NA,NA,TRBJ2-7,TRBV7-2,TGTGCCAGCAGCTTAGGGCAGTTCTACGAGCAGTACTTC,CASSLGQFYEQYF
NA,TRBD1,TRBJ2-2,TRBV6-5,TGTGCCACATCCAGGGGGCTTCAATCCGGGGAGCTGTTTTTT,CATSRGLQSGELFF
few,TRBD2,TRBJ2-1,TRBV12-5,TGTGCTAGTGGTTTGAAGGGTAGCGGGAGAATGGGTGAGCAGTTCTTC,CASGLKGSGRMGEQFF
NA,TRBD1,TRBJ1-3,TRBV28,TGTGCCAGCAGTTTATTACAGGGGGCGCCTGGAAACACCATATATTTT,CASSLLQGAPGNTIYF
NA,TRBD2,TRBJ2-5,TRBV11-2,TGTGCCAGCAGCTCAATGGGGACTAGCGGGGGAGAGACCCAGTACTTC,CASSSMGTSGGETQYF
NA,NA,TRBJ1-3,TRBV7-9,TGTGCCAGCAGCTTAGGGGGGGGCTCTGGAAACACCATATATTTT,CASSLGGGSGNTIYF
NA,TRBD2,TRBJ2-2,TRBV30,TGTGCCTGGAGTGTGGGACTAGTTGGGTCCGGGGAGCTGTTTTTT,CAWSVGLVGSGELFF
few,NA,TRBJ1-1,TRBV5-6,TGTGCCAGCAGCCGACAGGCAACTGAAGCTTTCTTT,CASSRQATEAFF
NA,NA,TRBJ1-3,TRBV4-2,TGTGCCAGCAGTCGTCACCACCCAGGGACTGGAAACACCATATATTTT,CASSRHHPGTGNTIYF
NA,TRBD2,TRBJ2-3,TRBV6-5,TGTGCCAGCAGTTACTCCGCTAGCGGAGATACGCAGTATTTT,CASSYSASGDTQYF
NA,NA,TRBJ1-5,TRBV10-3,TGTGCCATCAGTGAGTCTCAGGATAGCAATCAGCCCCAGCATTTT,CAISESQDSNQPQHF
NA,NA,TRBJ2-1,TRBV7-6,TGTGCCAGCAGCTTAAGGACAGCGAATTACAATGAGCAGTTCTTC,CASSLRTANYNEQFF
NA,NA,TRBJ2-1,TRBV5-1,TGCGCCAGCAGCATCCGAAAGGGGGACGATGAGCAGTTCTTC,CASSIRKGDDEQFF
few,NA,TRBJ1-1,TRBV2,TGTGCCAGCAGTGTTGGAGGGGCTGAAGCTTTCTTT,CASSVGGAEAFF
NA,NA,TRBJ2-7,TRBV6-1,TGTGCCAGCACCCCTAGCGTGAGCCTGTACGAGCAGTACTTC,CASTPSVSLYEQYF
NA,TRBD1,TRBJ1-6,TRBV19,TGTGCCAGTACCGCGGCCCGGACAGGGTCGAACTCACCCCTCCACTTT,CASTAARTGSNSPLHF
NA,TRBD2,TRBJ2-1,TRBV5-4,TGTGCCAGCAGTCCGCCGGTGAGCGGGAATTTCAATGAGCAGTTCTTC,CASSPPVSGNFNEQFF
once,TRBD1,TRBJ2-7,TRBV7-6,TGTGCCAGCAGCTTAGGGCCAGCAGGGACAGGGGTGGGCTACGAGCAGTACTTC,CASSLGPAGTGVGYEQYF
NA,NA,TRBJ1-5,TRBV11-2,TGTGCCAGCAGCTTAGATTCAGGGGACGATCAGCCCCAGCATTTT,CASSLDSGDDQPQHF
NA,NA,TRBJ2-1,TRBV20-1,TGCAGTGCTAACCGGGAATATGAGCAGTTCTTC,CSANREYEQFF
NA,TRBD2,TRBJ2-5,TRBV29-1,TGCAGCGTCGGGGGACTAGCGGGTCAAAGGCAGGAGACCCAGTACTTC,CSVGGLAGQRQETQYF
NA,NA,TRBJ1-1,TRBV7-2,TGTGCCAGCAGCTCTCGGACAGCCTTGAACACTGAAGCTTTCTTT,CASSSRTALNTEAFF
NA,TRBD2,TRBJ2-3,TRBV7-8,TGTGCCAGCAGCTTACTAGCGGGGGGGCCCACAGATACGCAGTATTTT,CASSLLAGGPTDTQYF
NA,NA,TRBJ1-4,TRBV6-5,TGTGCCAGCAGTTCCCAGGGGACTAATGAAAAACTGTTTTTT,CASSSQGTNEKLFF
NA,NA,TRBJ1-1,TRBV28,TGTGCCAGCAGACTTAACACTGAAGCTTTCTTT,CASRLNTEAFF
NA,TRBD1,TRBJ2-1,TRBV13,TGTGCCAGCAGCTCTTTCGGGACAGGGGCCTACAATGAGCAGTTCTTC,CASSSFGTGAYNEQFF
NA,TRBD1,TRBJ1-1,TRBV28,TGTGCCAGCAGTCGGGACAGCATGAACACTGAAGCTTTCTTT,CASSRDSMNTEAFF
NA,TRBD1,TRBJ1-2,TRBV5-6,TGTGCCAGCAGCCCCTGGACAGGAACCTATGGCTACACCTTC,CASSPWTGTYGYTF
few,TRBD2,TRBJ2-5,TRBV5-1,TGCGCCAGCAGCCGCGGGACTAGCACGTACCAAGAGACCCAGTACTTC,CASSRGTSTYQETQYF
once,NA,TRBJ1-2,TRBV30,TGTGCCTGGAGAGGGGGTTCAGGTGGCTACACCTTC,CAWRGGSGGYTF
few,TRBD1,TRBJ1-5,TRBV7-2,TGTGCCAGCAGCCCTTTCACGGGACAGGGAAATCAGCCCCAGCATTTT,CASSPFTGQGNQPQHF
NA,TRBD2,TRBJ2-5,TRBV4-1,TGCGCCAGCAGCCAAGATATCGATCTAGCGGAATACCAAGAGACCCAGTACTTC,CASSQDIDLAEYQETQYF
NA,TRBD1,TRBJ1-2,TRBV5-6,TGTGCCAGCAGCCGCGACAGGGGCTATGGCTACACCTTC,CASSRDRGYGYTF
NA,TRBD1,TRBJ1-2,TRBV28,TGTGCCAGCAGTTTTCATCAGGGGGCCTATGGCTACACCTTC,CASSFHQGAYGYTF
NA,NA,TRBJ2-7,TRBV7-8,TGTGCCAGCAGCTTAGTCGCGGGCGCAACGGATCTACGGGAGCAGTACTTC,CASSLVAGATDLREQYF
once,TRBD1,TRBJ1-4,TRBV10-3,TGTGCCATCAGCCCTGCAGGGGGTCACGAAAAACTGTTTTTT,CAISPAGGHEKLFF